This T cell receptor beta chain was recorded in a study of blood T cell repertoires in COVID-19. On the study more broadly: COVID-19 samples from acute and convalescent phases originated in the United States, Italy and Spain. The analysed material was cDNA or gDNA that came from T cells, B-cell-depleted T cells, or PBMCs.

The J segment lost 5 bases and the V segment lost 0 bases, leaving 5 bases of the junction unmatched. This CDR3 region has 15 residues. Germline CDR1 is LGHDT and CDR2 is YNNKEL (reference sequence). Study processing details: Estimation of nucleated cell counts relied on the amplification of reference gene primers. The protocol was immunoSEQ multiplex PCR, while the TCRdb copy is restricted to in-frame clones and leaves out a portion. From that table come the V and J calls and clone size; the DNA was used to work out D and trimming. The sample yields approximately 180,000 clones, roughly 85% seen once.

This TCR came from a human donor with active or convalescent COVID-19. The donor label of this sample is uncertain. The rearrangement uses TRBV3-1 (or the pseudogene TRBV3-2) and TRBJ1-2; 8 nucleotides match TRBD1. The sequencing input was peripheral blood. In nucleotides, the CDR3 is TGTGCCAGCAGCCAAGAGAGGACAGGGTCATATGGCTACACCTTC. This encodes CASSQERTGSYGYTF.